The subject of this entry is one T cell receptor (beta chain). Its antigen remains unidentified. This CDR3 has 16 residues. Germline CDR1 is MDHEN and CDR2 is SYDVKM. J was trimmed by 2 bases and V by 5 bases; bases with no gene match: 11. The sample belongs to a study of T cells in Graves' hyperthyroidism and ophthalmopathy. Looking at the study overall: Peripheral blood collection took place at initial diagnosis, before any treatment. General study points: Researchers found most expanded thyroid clonotypes above 0.001 in blood as well.

Patients aged 18 to 65 with hyperthyroidism were newly diagnosed, with duration under 2 months. Over 9 ml of fresh peripheral blood supplied the PBMCs. There were TCR beta CDR3 regions amplified from RNA transcripts. Primed by the HTBI set, a first-round RT-PCR was run on the TCR CDR3. TCRdb passed the multiplex PCR reads through MiXCR, listing each CDR3 protein once. The top ten clones hold 53% of a sample with about 200,000 distinct CDR3 sequences, 17% of them seen once. Material for sequencing was blood. The V and J genes are TRBV28 and TRBJ1-1; 7 bases map to TRBD1. The TCR sequence derives from a woman between 45 and 65 years old with Graves' hyperthyroidism. CDR3 loop: CASSVPSTGVNTEAFF. The DNA for the CDR3 is TGTGCCAGCAGTGTGCCCTCTACAGGGGTTAACACTGAAGCTTTCTTT.